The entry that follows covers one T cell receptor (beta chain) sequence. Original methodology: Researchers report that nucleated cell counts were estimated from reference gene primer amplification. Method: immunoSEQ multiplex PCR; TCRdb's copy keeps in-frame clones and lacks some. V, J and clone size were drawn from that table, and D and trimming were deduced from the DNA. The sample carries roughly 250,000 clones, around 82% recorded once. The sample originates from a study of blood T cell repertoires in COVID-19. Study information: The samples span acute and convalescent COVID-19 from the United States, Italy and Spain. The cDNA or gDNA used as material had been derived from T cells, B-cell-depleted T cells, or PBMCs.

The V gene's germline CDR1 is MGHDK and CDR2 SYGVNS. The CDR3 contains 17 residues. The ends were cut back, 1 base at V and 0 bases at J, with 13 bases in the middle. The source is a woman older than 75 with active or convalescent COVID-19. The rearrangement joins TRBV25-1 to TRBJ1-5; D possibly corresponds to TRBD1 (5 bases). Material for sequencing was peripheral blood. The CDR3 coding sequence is TGTGCCAGCAGTGAATCCTCGGGGGATTATAGCAATCAGCCCCAGCATTTT. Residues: CASSESSGDYSNQPQHF.